This T cell receptor beta chain was documented in a study of T cells of healthy individuals. Via MiXCR, TCRdb re-called the 5' RACE reads, giving one row per CDR3 protein. The table lists about 60,000 distinct CDR3 sequences, 15% to 20% of them singletons, with roughly 4.7% in the top ten. The CDR3 is 14 residues long. V was trimmed by 6 bases and J by 8 bases, leaving 19 bases between them. The germline V gene encodes CDR1 LNHDA and CDR2 SQIVND (reference sequence). The sample holds many counts of this clonotype. This TCR was sampled from a human donor in good health. The chain links TRBV19 to TRBJ1-1; D may be TRBD1 (6 bases). CDR3 protein: CASRQDRRNPEAFF. The CDR3 region has the DNA TGTGCCAGTAGGCAAGACAGGCGAAATCCGGAAGCTTTCTTT. Variable domain in full (rest from reference TRBV19 and TRBJ1-1): DGGITQSPKYLFRKEGQNVTLSCEQNLNHDAMYWYRQDPGQGLRLIYYSQIVNDFQKGDIAEGYSVSREKKESFPLTVTSAQKNPTAFYLCASRQDRRNPEAFFGQGTRLTVV.